This T cell receptor (beta chain) was sequenced in a study of CD8 T cells in Susac syndrome (dated by TCRdb to between 2018 and 2021). About the full investigation: Whether CD8+ T cell activation and differentiation in Susac syndrome was antigen driven was tested using repertoire sequencing.

RNA was extracted using the RNeasy kit, and roughly 0.45 to 1 microgram was reverse transcribed with random hexamers. The immunoSEQ multiplex PCR assay, covering 54 Vbeta and 13 Jbeta segments, was used to amplify TCR beta CDR3 regions. Bias from PCR amplification was corrected by using a synthetic template baseline for primer optimization and for computational correction. The study's processing was this. Reads were annotated to V, D and J genes according to IMGT and were analyzed with immunoSEQ Analyzer, with only productive sequences retained. To calculate clonality, Shannon entropy was normalized by log2 of the number of productive unique sequences and then subtracted from one. For each patient and control, public and private clones were evaluated within the 100 most prevalent clones. Clones were defined as Susac-specific when absent from the healthy and MS cohorts, from over a thousand published viral clones and from other ImmuneACCESS disease sequences. TCRdb cleaned the public reads at Q25 with fastp, built clones with MiXCR and kept in-frame beta chains. When rows share a CDR3 protein, they turn into one entry using the most common DNA and genes. These V and J calls rely on TCRdb rather than the paper's analysis. The sample table holds roughly 200,000 distinct CDR3 sequences, of which less than 95% were seen once. The ten top clones hold approximately 0.1% of the sample.

The investigation overall reported the following: The study acknowledged that relatively few individuals were included in the TCR sequencing and HLA analysis.

Peripheral blood CD8+ and CD4+ T cells from healthy donors, Susac syndrome patients and multiple sclerosis patients were profiled using high-throughput TCR beta sequencing. Healthy donors were age- and sex-matched controls. Bulk CD8+ and CD4+ T cells were purified magnetically by negative isolation, whereas CD8+ TEMRA cells were enriched by FACS. Blood was collected in EDTA tubes and processed within 24 hours, with PBMCs isolated through density gradient centrifugation. PBMCs intended for TCR sequencing were frozen in liquid nitrogen and were later thawed in a 37 degrees C water bath. Purity of sorted or isolated CD4+, CD8+ and CD8+ TEMRA cells was at least 90%. From the cysteine through the phenylalanine, the CDR3 covers 15 amino acids. Of all the DNA, just the CDR3 is kept, 45 bases in frame from base 1. CDR1 and CDR2 (LNHNV, YYDKDF) derive from the germline V gene (reference sequence). V ends up 5 bases short and J 5 bases short, with an unmatched junction base count of 9.

About this clonotype: The antigen it binds to is not known. There are no base qualities to consult, and no much larger clone falls within one base.

The sample consisted of CD4+ T cells from PBMCs. The chain joins TRBV15 to TRBJ2-5; 9 nucleotides in the junction match TRBD2. This sequence originates from a human donor in good health. The sequence in DNA is TGTGCCACCAGCCCCCCGGCGGGGGGGGTCGAGACCCAGTACTTC. It translates to CATSPPAGGVETQYF.